These T cell receptor beta chains were read from a single sample in a study of blood T cell repertoires in COVID-19. Profiling relied on immunoSEQ multiplex PCR, and the TCRdb table lists in-frame clones only, not all of them. This table has about 240,000 clones, around 86% appearing once. The material sequenced was PBMCs or T cells enriched from blood (not recorded which). These receptors all stem from a woman aged 40 to 50 with acute COVID-19. Both conserved end residues are part of each CDR3. The D gene is left open where the match is weak. Only part of the rows carry a size: once, few, many, or a class if the clone is expanded.

>NA|TRBJ2-1|TRBV28|NA
TGTGCCAGCAGTAGCGGGTCGGATCACAATGAGCAGTTCTTC
CASSSGSDHNEQFF
>NA|TRBJ2-3|TRBV29-1|NA
TGCAGCGTTGAAGAATTCCAAGGGGATGATACGCAGTATTTT
CSVEEFQGDDTQYF
>TRBD1|TRBJ1-3|TRBV7-8|once
TGTGCCAGCTGTTCCGACAGGGGGCTTGGAAACACCATATATTTT
CASCSDRGLGNTIYF
>TRBD1|TRBJ2-5|TRBV6-2/TRBV6-3|NA
TGTGCCAGCAGTTCCTGGACAGGGAACCAAGAGACCCAGTACTTC
CASSSWTGNQETQYF
>NA|TRBJ1-5|TRBV27|NA
TGTGCCAGCAGTTTACGCGGCAATCAGCCCCAGCATTTT
CASSLRGNQPQHF
>TRBD2|TRBJ2-1|TRBV7-9|NA
TGTGCCACCCTATCCGGGACTAGGGGTAACAATGAGCAGTTCTTC
CATLSGTRGNNEQFF
>NA|TRBJ2-5|TRBV29-1|NA
TGCAGCGTTGATCCCGGGGGTGAAGAGACCCAGTACTTC
CSVDPGGEETQYF
>NA|TRBJ1-5|TRBV18|NA
TGTGCCAGCTCAATGGACAGTCTTTATAGCAATCAGCCCCAGCATTTT
CASSMDSLYSNQPQHF
>NA|TRBJ1-2|TRBV11-2|NA
TGTGCCAGCAGCCCGACTTGGGGGGACGACTATGGCTACACCTTC
CASSPTWGDDYGYTF
>TRBD1|TRBJ1-4|TRBV4-1|NA
TGCGCCAGCAGCCAAGAAGTCGGGACAGGGGCCCGCAGGGCTAATGAAAAACTGTTTTTT
CASSQEVGTGARRANEKLFF
>TRBD2|TRBJ2-1|TRBV27|NA
TGTGCCGCCAGCAGCCGAGCGGGAGGGGGCAATGAGCAGTTCTTC
CAASSRAGGGNEQFF
>NA|TRBJ2-1|TRBV11-2|NA
TGTGCCAGCAGCTTAGGGCTTGTTGAGCAGTTCTTC
CASSLGLVEQFF
>TRBD1|TRBJ1-5|TRBV25-1|few
TGTGCCAGCAGGGGACAGGGGAAATGCAATCAGCCCCAGCATTTT
CASRGQGKCNQPQHF
>TRBD2|TRBJ2-7|TRBV6-5|NA
TGTGCCAGCACCCGAGGCGGGGGCTCCTACGAGCAGTACTTC
CASTRGGGSYEQYF
>TRBD2|TRBJ2-1|TRBV5-1|NA
TGCGCCAGCAGCATACGGACTAGCGGGTTTAGCTCCTACAATGAGCAGTTCTTC
CASSIRTSGFSSYNEQFF
>TRBD1|TRBJ1-1|TRBV7-2|NA
TGTGCCAGCAGCCCCCGGGACAGGAATAGATTCGCTGAAGCTTTCTTT
CASSPRDRNRFAEAFF
>NA|TRBJ2-7|TRBV28|NA
TGTGCCAGCAGTTTGGGGACTGCGGACGAGCAGTACTTC
CASSLGTADEQYF
>TRBD2|TRBJ2-1|TRBV10-2|NA
TGCGCCAGCAGGGGACTAGTCCCTGAGCAGTTCTTC
CASRGLVPEQFF
>TRBD1|TRBJ2-7|TRBV11-3|NA
TGTGCCAGCAGCTTAAGGACAGGGGAGTACGAGCAGTACTTC
CASSLRTGEYEQYF
>NA|TRBJ2-1|TRBV15|NA
TGTGCCACCAGCAGAGTCCTGGCCGATGAGCAGTTCTTC
CATSRVLADEQFF
>NA|TRBJ2-7|TRBV5-4|NA
TGTGCCAGCAGCTTGCTCGTGGGAGCGGCCTACGAGCAGTACTTC
CASSLLVGAAYEQYF
>NA|TRBJ2-6|TRBV7-9|NA
TGTGCCAGCAGCCAAGGGGCGAGTGGGGCCAACGTCCTGACTTTC
CASSQGASGANVLTF
>TRBD2|TRBJ2-7|TRBV7-2|NA
TGTGCCAGCAGCCTCTTTGCTAGCGGGAGGTCCTACGAGCAGTACTTC
CASSLFASGRSYEQYF
>TRBD2|TRBJ2-1|TRBV4-2|once
TGTGCCAGCAGCCAAGTTAGGACTAGCGGGAGGAATGAGCAGTTCTTC
CASSQVRTSGRNEQFF
>NA|TRBJ1-5|TRBV2|NA
TGTGCCAGCACAAGGACAGTCACTCAGCCCCAGCATTTT
CASTRTVTQPQHF
>TRBD1|TRBJ1-2|TRBV5-4|NA
TGTGCCAGCAGCGCCTTAGCAGCCGGGACAGACTATGGCTACACCTTC
CASSALAAGTDYGYTF
>NA|TRBJ2-1|TRBV27|NA
TGTGCCAGCAGTGACTGGAGCTCCTACAATGAGCAGTTCTTC
CASSDWSSYNEQFF
>TRBD2|TRBJ2-1|TRBV5-4|NA
TGTGCCAGCAGTTCCGGGACTAGCGGGAGTAGTGATGAGCAGTTCTTC
CASSSGTSGSSDEQFF
>TRBD2|TRBJ2-1|TRBV2|NA
TGTGCCAGCAGCGTTAGCGGGAGCTCCTACAATGAGCAGTTCTTC
CASSVSGSSYNEQFF
>TRBD1|TRBJ1-2|TRBV6-5|many
TGTGCCAGCACCAGGGACAGGGAAAACTATGGCTACACCTTC
CASTRDRENYGYTF
>TRBD2|TRBJ2-2|TRBV11-3|NA
TGTGCCAGCAGCGCGGGACTAGCGGGAGTGAACACCGGGGAGCTGTTTTTT
CASSAGLAGVNTGELFF
>NA|TRBJ1-5|TRBV6-4|NA
TGTGCCAGCAGTGACTCGTTCGGGGGTCAGCCCCAGCATTTT
CASSDSFGGQPQHF
>NA|TRBJ2-2|TRBV19|NA
TGTGCCAGTAGTATCCTTCGGTTAGTCAACACCGGGGAGCTGTTTTTT
CASSILRLVNTGELFF
>NA|TRBJ1-4|TRBV10-3|NA
TGTGCCATCAGTGCGGCCGGGACTAATGAAAAACTGTTTTTT
CAISAAGTNEKLFF
>TRBD1|TRBJ2-1|TRBV2|NA
TGTGCCAGCATTCGTGACAGGGCCTCCTCCCGGACGTTCTTC
CASIRDRASSRTFF
>TRBD1|TRBJ1-1|TRBV29-1|NA
TGCAGCGTGAGGACAGGGACTGCTGAAGCTTTCTTT
CSVRTGTAEAFF
>TRBD2|TRBJ2-1|TRBV7-9|NA
TGTGCCAGCAGCCCCGGACTAGCGGGAGAGGAGGGTGAGCAGTTCTTC
CASSPGLAGEEGEQFF
>TRBD1|TRBJ2-7|TRBV2|many
TGTGCCACGCACTCCTCAGACAGGGAAAACGAGCAGTACTTC
CATHSSDRENEQYF
>NA|TRBJ2-1|TRBV7-9|NA
TGTGCCAGCAGCTCAACTAGTTTCCATGAGCAGTTCTTC
CASSSTSFHEQFF
>TRBD2|TRBJ2-1|TRBV14|NA
TGTGCCAGCAGCCACCACCAGGGGCTGGGCGGGAGGCCCTACAATGAGCAGTTCTTC
CASSHHQGLGGRPYNEQFF
>NA|TRBJ1-1|TRBV2|NA
TGTGCCAGCAGTGAAATACACAAGAACACTGAAGCTTTCTTT
CASSEIHKNTEAFF
>TRBD1|TRBJ1-2|TRBV10-3|once
TGTGCCATCAGCGATATTGCCCGGGACAGAAACTATGGCTACACCTTC
CAISDIARDRNYGYTF
>TRBD1|TRBJ1-5|TRBV18|NA
TGTGCCAGCTCACCAGGGGTGACAGGGCGGAATCAGCCCCAGCATTTT
CASSPGVTGRNQPQHF
>NA|TRBJ1-4|TRBV30|NA
TGTGCCTGGAGTTTAGGCAGGGGAAATGAAAAACTGTTTTTT
CAWSLGRGNEKLFF
>TRBD2|TRBJ2-2|TRBV19|NA
TGTGCCAGTAGTATAGAACTAGCGGGATGGGACACCGGGGAGCTGTTTTTT
CASSIELAGWDTGELFF
>NA|TRBJ1-3|TRBV11-3|NA
TGTGCCAGCAGCCGGGGGAGGGCAGCTGGAAACACCATATATTTT
CASSRGRAAGNTIYF
>NA|TRBJ1-1|TRBV5-1|NA
TGCGCCAGCAGCCCCAACCCAATTACAGGGTTTAACACTGAAGCTTTCTTT
CASSPNPITGFNTEAFF
>TRBD1|TRBJ1-4|TRBV6-5|few
TGTGCCAGCAAGGAGGGGGCCTCAACTAATGAAAAACTGTTTTTT
CASKEGASTNEKLFF
>TRBD1|TRBJ2-1|TRBV28|NA
TGTGCCAGCAGTACCTTACTCCGAGGACAGGGTTGGAATGAGCAGTTCTTC
CASSTLLRGQGWNEQFF
>TRBD2|TRBJ2-1|TRBV5-1|NA
TGCGCCAGCAGCCCCAGCGGGAGTTCGTACAATGAGCAGTTCTTC
CASSPSGSSYNEQFF
>NA|TRBJ2-3|TRBV6-5|NA
TGTGCCAGCAGACGACAGGGACTCACTGATACGCAGTATTTT
CASRRQGLTDTQYF
>NA|TRBJ2-3|TRBV6-4|few
TGTGCCAGCAGTGACGGGGCGGGGAGCACAGATACGCAGTATTTT
CASSDGAGSTDTQYF
>NA|TRBJ2-2|TRBV7-9|NA
TGTGCCACGCAGGGCCCCATCGCGAACACCGGGGAGCTGTTTTTT
CATQGPIANTGELFF
>TRBD1|TRBJ2-2|TRBV12-3/TRBV12-4|NA
TGTGCCAGCAGTCTTCGACAGGGGATGCTGTTTTTT
CASSLRQGMLFF
>NA|TRBJ2-1|TRBV13|few
TGTGCCAGCAGCGGGAGACTCCGAGCGGGTGGGCAGTTCTTC
CASSGRLRAGGQFF
>TRBD2|TRBJ2-2|TRBV2|NA
TGTGCCAGCTGCCGGACTAGCCTGACTACCGGGGAGCTGTTTTTT
CASCRTSLTTGELFF
>NA|TRBJ2-5|TRBV3-1/TRBV3-2|NA
TGTGCCAGCAGCCAGGCCGGGGGGCAGCAAGAGACCCAGTACTTC
CASSQAGGQQETQYF
>NA|TRBJ2-7|TRBV5-6|NA
TGTGCCAGCAGCTTGGATCAGGGAGGCGAGCAGTACTTC
CASSLDQGGEQYF
>NA|TRBJ2-3|TRBV4-2|NA
TGTGCCAGCAGCCAAGGGAATGTCAGGGACACAGATACGCAGTATTTT
CASSQGNVRDTDTQYF